Sequencing of this T cell receptor beta chain was carried out in a study of blood T cell repertoires in COVID-19 (dated by TCRdb to 2018 to 2021). Looking at the study overall: Collaborator samples came from the United States, Italy and Spain and covered acute and convalescent phases of COVID-19. The prospective study material was composed of cDNA or gDNA derived from T cells, B-cell-depleted T cells, or PBMCs. The dataset comprised deeply sampled blood TCRbeta repertoires from subjects exposed to, actively infected with, or recovered from COVID-19. The repertoires were made available in a free public database intended to serve as a resource for research on the immune response to SARS-CoV-2. Samples came from the ongoing ImmuneRACE study (first 160 participants) plus 1,254 subjects from 6 global collaborators. Sample metadata almost always included a de-identified subject ID, COVID-19 status, age in years and sex. Where available, HLA class I and class II types were taken from metadata supplied by the sample provider and were not determined by assay-based typing.

Whole blood was collected in K2EDTA tubes by collaborating institutions according to the institutions' own protocols. For TCRbeta analysis, collaborators shipped samples in one of three forms: frozen whole blood, isolated PBMCs, or DNA extracted from either of those sample types. The immunoSEQ Assay, a bias-controlled multiplex PCR, was used to amplify TCRbeta CDR3 regions from genomic DNA. Concerning the study's data processing: The number of nucleated cells in each sample was estimated from the amplification of reference gene primers within the assay. To quantify the absolute abundance of each unique TCRbeta CDR3 rearrangement, sequence reads were collapsed and filtered. For each sample, productive Simpson clonality was calculated by taking the square root of Simpson's diversity index across productive rearrangements. This is the immuneACCESS table as TCRdb keeps it, with only in-frame sequences that have V and J called. A part of the clones is gone; compared with another copy, unresolved V genes explain less than half, and the rest is unexplained. V and J calls and clone size are copied from that table; D and trimming were computed from the DNA. Here the sample has approximately 470,000 clones; 80% to 90% occur a single time. The ten largest clones take up approximately 2.9% of the sample.

This clone was picked up a small number of times. Its antigen is currently not known. One base away there is no much larger clone; base qualities are not given. The cysteine opens and the phenylalanine closes a CDR3 of 16 amino acids. Only CDR3 DNA is held: 48 bases, read in frame from base 1. According to the germline V gene (reference sequence), CDR1 reads GTSNPN and CDR2 reads SVGIG. V drops 0 bases and J drops 0 bases, leaving 14 bases in between. What the research found in general, with its limitations: The amount of clinical and demographic metadata varied by source and participant and was provided uncurated.

The rearrangement joined TRBV30 to TRBJ2-5, with the identity of the D gene unclear. The TCR sequence derives from a human donor in a cohort sampled during active COVID-19. The sample comprised peripheral blood. The DNA sequence is TGTGCCTGGAGTGTACGTGCGGCCCTGTACCAAGAGACCCAGTACTTC. It translates to CAWSVRAALYQETQYF.